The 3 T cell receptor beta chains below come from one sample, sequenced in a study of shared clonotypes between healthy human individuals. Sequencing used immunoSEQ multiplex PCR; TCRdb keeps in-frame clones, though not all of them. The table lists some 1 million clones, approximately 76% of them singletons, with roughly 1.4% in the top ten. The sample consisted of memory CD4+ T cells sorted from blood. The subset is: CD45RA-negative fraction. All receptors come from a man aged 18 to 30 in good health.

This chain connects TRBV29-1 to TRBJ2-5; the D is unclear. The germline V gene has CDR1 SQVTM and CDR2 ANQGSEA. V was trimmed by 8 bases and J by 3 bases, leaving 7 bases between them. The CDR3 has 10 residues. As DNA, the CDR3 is TGCAGCTCTCGGGAAGAGACCCAGTACTTC. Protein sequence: CSSREETQYF.

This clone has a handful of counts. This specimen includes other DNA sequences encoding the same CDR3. CDR3 in amino acids: CASSERQGRDGYTF. The CDR3 coding sequence is TGTGCCAGCAGTGAGAGGCAGGGTAGGGATGGCTACACCTTC. The genes are TRBV6-1 and TRBJ1-2; weak D call: TRBD1 (5 bases). The V gene lost 3 bases and the J gene lost 6 bases, with 14 bases spanning the gap. Germline lookup yields CDR1 MNHNS and CDR2 SASEGT. The CDR3 totals 14 residues.

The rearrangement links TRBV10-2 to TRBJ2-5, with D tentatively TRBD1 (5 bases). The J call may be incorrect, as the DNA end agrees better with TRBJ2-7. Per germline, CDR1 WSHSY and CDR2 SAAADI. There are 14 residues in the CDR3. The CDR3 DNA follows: TGCGCCAGCAGTGGATCCCAGGGTGGCAACGAGCAGTACTTC. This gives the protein CASSGSQGGNEQYF.